This TCR beta chain was documented in a study of Ad26.COV2.S vaccination and SARS-CoV-2 variants (dated by TCRdb to the early 2020s). Study-wide context: Vaccine-arm donors were drawn from COV1001, a multicentre, randomized, double-blind, placebo-controlled phase I-IIa trial of Ad26.COV2.S in healthy adults. Dosing of Ad26.COV2.S was intramuscular, at either 5x10^10 or 1x10^11 viral particles, delivered as one shot or as two shots spaced 56 days apart. TCRbeta repertoire sequencing was used to assess the specificity and breadth of SARS-CoV-2-reactive T cell receptors after Ad26.COV2.S vaccination. A total of roughly 30 samples were included in the TCR-sequenced set, comprising roughly 20 Ad26.COV2.S vaccine recipients, 5 placebo recipients and 8 SARS-CoV-2 convalescent individuals. Trial participants were randomized into five groups of five: low-dose or high-dose Ad26.COV2.S given once or twice, or placebo on both occasions. Blinding of investigators to trial group allocation was maintained during experiments and outcome assessment.

The treatment or condition label, read with the paper, signifies: some 19 received Ad26.COV2.S at low or high dose, single or two shots; several received placebo; per-sample allocation not given. For vaccine and placebo recipients, the sequenced repertoires came from samples collected on day 63 after the first injection. Between 29 July and 7 August 2020, Cohort 1b enrolled about two dozen adults aged 18-55 years at one site in Boston, USA. Ad26.COV2.S was a replication-incompetent adenovirus type 26 vector that expressed a prefusion-stabilized SARS-CoV-2 spike protein derived from the original Wuhan strain. The CDR3 has 14 amino acids, counting the end cysteine and phenylalanine. CDR3 DNA is the only sequence kept; it has 42 bases, read in frame from the first base. As encoded in the germline V gene, CDR1 is SGHRS while CDR2 is YFSETQ. V and J are truncated by 5 bases and 2 bases respectively, leaving an intervening sequence of 12 bases.

This clone was picked up a small number of times. Its antigen is currently not known. Qualities for individual bases were not recorded, and no much larger clone is one base off. Results the study describes overall, beyond this receptor: According to the authors, total T cell responses may have been underestimated by the TCR breadth and depth analyses. The study was not powered to compare responses between vaccine doses or regimens. Vaccine and placebo recipients had comparable non-spike TCR breadth, which fits with the vaccine containing only spike. After vaccination, spike-specific CD8+ and CD4+ T cell responses were reported to show substantial breadth. Compared with placebo recipients, Ad26.COV2.S recipients showed higher spike-specific TCR breadth (P = 0.0014).

The immunoSEQ Assay was used to sequence TCRbeta CDR3 regions. After extraction, genomic DNA underwent amplification by bias-controlled multiplex PCR, followed by high-throughput sequencing. In the source study's methods: Collapsing and filtering of sequences were performed to quantify the absolute abundance of each unique TCRbeta CDR3 region. Usable DNA was measured by amplifying reference genes present in all nucleated cells, and TCRbeta template counts were normalized to that usable DNA to estimate T cell fraction. Repertoire TCRs were annotated as SARS-CoV-2-specific by exact matching of V gene, CDR3 amino acid sequence and J gene to a known reactive TCR set. The reference SARS-CoV-2 TCR set came from MIRA and was filtered for enrichment in COVID-19-positive ImmuneCODE repertoires, removing public or cross-reactive TCRs. Drawing on the MIRA antigens, annotated TCRs were analysed further at the level of specific ORF or position within ORF. Breadth was defined as the number of annotated unique rearrangements divided by the total number of unique productive rearrangements, and depth was defined as the summed frequency of the annotated unique rearrangements. Two-sided Wilcoxon rank-sum tests were applied when comparing TCR breadth between groups. This immuneACCESS table, as held by TCRdb, lists in-frame sequences with V and J called but not all clones. Of the missing ones, under half trace to an unresolved V gene in checked studies; the others have no known cause. V and J calls and clone size come straight from that table; D and trimming were deduced from the DNA. The sample table lists around 320,000 clones, around 84% of them with a count of one. Of the sample, more than 1.5% falls within the top ten clones.

The chain couples TRBV5-1 to TRBJ2-3; TRBD1 is a possible D gene, resting on 5 matching bases. This receptor was taken from a person between 18 and 59 years old who received the Ad26.COV2.S COVID-19 vaccine or a placebo. The starting material was peripheral blood, obtained in a trial of Ad26.COV2.S vaccine versus placebo. The CDR3 is CASSRQGFTDTQYF. The bases are TGCGCCAGCAGTCGGCAGGGATTCACAGATACGCAGTATTTT.